This TCR beta chain was sequenced in a study of T-cell memory formation after mild COVID-19. Notes on the study in general: Clones that contracted from day 15 to 85 were balanced CD4/CD8, while later expanders leaned CD4+.

Of note for this clonotype: Its antigen is undetermined.

TCRdb independently ran MiXCR on the 5' RACE reads; one entry per CDR3 protein. Among roughly 250,000 distinct CDR3 sequences listed, over 15% were seen once. V lost 5 bases and J lost 3, with 16 bases in between. The germline CDR1 and CDR2 sequences are SGHTA and FQGNSA. The CDR3 covers 15 residues. The specimen was PBMCs or a T cell subset sorted from them (not recorded which). The chain uses TRBV7-2 and TRBJ1-2; no clear D gene. The source is a man between 18 and 35 years old who had mild COVID-19 (a few samples of this study predate the infection). Cell type and time point are not known. The DNA for the CDR3 is TGTGCCAGCAGCCCGCGCACTATGAAGGACTATGGCTACACCTTC. This sequence encodes CASSPRTMKDYGYTF.